A single sample gave rise to the 5 T cell receptor beta chains below, sequenced in a study of post-analysis software for immune sequencing data. Study-wide results and limits: Relative to controls, patients had a few TRBV segments at higher frequency, with TRBV5-6, TRBV5-1 and TRBV20-1 among these.

Presence of unique molecular identifiers characterized the TCR beta cDNA libraries. In TCRdb, the PCR reads were re-called with MiXCR into one record per CDR3 protein. The table has about 400,000 distinct CDR3 sequences, approximately 33% seen once. No antigen has been identified for these receptors. Sequencing was carried out using blood. These receptors were obtained from a girl aged 10 to 17 with multiple sclerosis.

This clonotype was picked up a small number of times. V is TRBV28 and J is TRBJ2-3; D gene ambiguous. V lost 5 bases and J 2 bases, leaving 14 bases between the germline ends. Germline assignment: CDR1 MDHEN and CDR2 SYDVKM. The CDR3 is 15 amino acids. The CDR3 bases are TGTGCCAGCAGTATAAAAGGGCTTCTCACAGATACGCAGTATTTT. Translating gives CASSIKGLLTDTQYF.

This clonotype was recorded a few times. This chain uses TRBV7-9 with TRBJ2-7; D may be TRBD2 (6 bases). The germline V gene encodes CDR1 SEHNR and CDR2 FQNEAQ (reference sequence). Trimming removed 5 bases from V and 2 bases from J, with 19 bases in between. The length of the CDR3 is 16 residues. CDR3 DNA sequence: TGTGCCAGCAGCGCTGATCGGACATCGGGGGCCTACGAGCAGTACTTC. Protein product: CASSADRTSGAYEQYF.

This clonotype has a count of ten or more. J is TRBJ1-2 and V is TRBV6-2 or TRBV6-3; no reliable D call. The germline V gene has CDR1 MNHEY and CDR2 SVGEGT. The CDR3 totals 12 residues. The V gene lost 4 bases and the J gene lost 4 bases, with 7 bases spanning the gap. The DNA for the CDR3 is TGTGCCAGCAGTTTCAGTTTCTATGGCTACACCTTC. It encodes CASSFSFYGYTF.

This clonotype has only a few counts. The V gene is TRBV4-2, the J gene TRBJ2-7, with 7 bases fitting TRBD2. Germline V CDR1 and CDR2: LGHNA, YNFKEQ. CDR3 length equals 17 residues. Trimming removed 0 bases from V and 0 bases from J; junction bases left unmatched: 8. The CDR3 sequence: CASSQDRGGGSSYEQYF. The DNA for the CDR3 is TGTGCCAGCAGCCAAGATCGTGGCGGGGGTAGCTCCTACGAGCAGTACTTC.

The CDR3 region is CASSLPDTYNEQFF. CDR3 DNA sequence: TGCGCCAGCAGCTTACCAGACACCTACAATGAGCAGTTCTTC. V is TRBV5-1 and J is TRBJ2-1; D is ambiguous. Germline lookup yields CDR1 SGHRS and CDR2 YFSETQ. The V gene lost 2 bases and the J gene lost 2 bases, with 8 bases spanning the gap. This CDR3 region has 14 residues.